The clone carrying this T cell receptor beta chain was observed a single time. This record comes from a study of CD8+ T cells in alopecia areata. Sequencing templates came from extracted RNA that was reverse transcribed into cDNA. Some clones are missing from TCRdb's copy, which holds only in-frame ones; the method was immunoSEQ multiplex PCR. Of over 200,000 clones listed, about 64% are singletons. Treatment denoted: oral pan-JAK inhibitor, 5-10 mg twice daily. The CDR3 has 9 amino acids. Germline CDR1 is SQVTM and CDR2 is ANQGSEA. Trimming took 6 bases from V and 3 from J, leaving 2 bases between them.

The material was CD4+ T cells sorted from blood, obtained at week 4, from a patient treated with tofacitinib. This chain connects TRBV29-1 to TRBJ1-2; D gene unclear. The sequence derives from a human donor with alopecia areata. The CDR3 DNA follows: TGCAGCGTCGACTATGGCTACACCTTC. This gives the protein CSVDYGYTF.